This entry lists 32 T cell receptor beta chains sequenced from one sample in a study of shared clonotypes between healthy human individuals. TCRdb's table, derived via immunoSEQ multiplex PCR, lists solely in-frame clones and lacks some. The sample consists of about 2.4 million clones, around 94% of them appearing once. The sequenced sample consisted of naive CD4+ T cells sorted from blood. Noted subset: CD45RA+ positively selected. These TCRs come from a man aged 18 to 29 in good health.

The chain joins TRBV4-1 to TRBJ1-2, with 9 bases lining up with TRBD1. The CDR3 is 16 amino acids. Germline V gene sequence: CDR1 MGHRA, CDR2 YSYEKL. V shed 0 bases and J 8 bases; nucleotides not matched to a gene: 10. The CDR3 is CASSQDSGTGGRGYTF. CDR3 DNA sequence: TGCGCCAGCAGCCAAGATTCGGGTACAGGGGGCAGGGGCTACACCTTC.

The chain uses TRBV7-6 and TRBJ2-7; 7 bases line up with TRBD1. With 4 bases clipped from V and 8 bases from J, the junction kept 14 bases outside the gene matches. CDR1 is SGHVS and CDR2 is FNYEAQ in the germline V gene. CDR3 length equals 15 residues. In DNA form, the CDR3 reads TGTGCCAGCAGCTGGATACCGGGACAGTTGGAGCAGCAGTACTTC. Amino acid sequence: CASSWIPGQLEQQYF.

The chain carries TRBV28 and TRBJ1-2; the D gene is possibly TRBD1 (5 bases). This CDR3 has 13 amino acids. Trimming took 3 bases from V and 9 from J, leaving 14 bases between them. Germline values: CDR1 MDHEN, CDR2 SYDVKM. In DNA form, the CDR3 reads TGTGCCAGCAGTTTGGGGTTGACAGTCCGCTACACCTTC. Translation: CASSLGLTVRYTF.

The chain uses TRBV4-3 and TRBJ2-3; TRBD2 is a possible D gene (6 bases). CDR3 size: 17 residues. Trimming cost V 0 bases and J 3 bases, with 16 bases left between them. Germline CDR1 LGHNA, CDR2 YSLEER. The CDR3 nucleotides read TGCGCCAGCAGCCAAGATTACCCCGGGAGCCCGACAGATACGCAGTATTTT. Its protein product is CASSQDYPGSPTDTQYF.

Notes on this clone: This sample also contains other DNA sequences that code for the same CDR3. The chain couples TRBV10-3 to TRBJ2-7, with TRBD1 identical over 8 bases. V dropped 0 bases and J dropped 3; count of bases not matched to a gene: 1. From germline, CDR1 is ENHRY and CDR2 SYGVKD. The CDR3 extends over 14 amino acids. The CDR3 reads CAISESGTGYEQYF. Here the CDR3 DNA reads TGTGCCATCAGTGAGTCTGGGACAGGCTACGAGCAGTACTTC.

V gene TRBV7-2 combines with J gene TRBJ2-5; the D gene is possibly TRBD2 (5 bases). V lost 1 base, J lost 5 bases, and 14 bases lay in between. The CDR3 has 15 amino acids. Germline CDR1 reads SGHTA; CDR2 reads FQGNSA. CDR3 DNA: TGTGCCAGCAGCTTAGTCCGGGGATCGGGGGAGACCCAGTACTTC. This codes for CASSLVRGSGETQYF. The whole variable domain, remainder taken from reference TRBV7-2 and TRBJ2-5, is GAGVSQSPSNKVTEKGKDVELRCDPISGHTALYWYRQSLGQGLEFLIYFQGNSAPDKSGLPSDRFSAERTGGSVSTLTIQRTQQEDSAVYLCASSLVRGSGETQYFGPGTRLLVL.

The chain carries TRBV29-1 and TRBJ2-2; TRBD1 or TRBD2 may be the D gene (6 bases each). The V gene's germline CDR1 is SQVTM and CDR2 ANQGSEA. This CDR3 has 13 amino acids. V shed 6 bases and J shed 0 bases, with 8 bases lying between them. CDR3 region: CSVRGANTGELFF. CDR3 DNA: TGCAGCGTAAGGGGGGCGAACACCGGGGAGCTGTTTTTT.

For this clone: Distinct nucleotide sequences in the sample also encode this CDR3. The chain couples TRBV7-9 to TRBJ2-3; 8 bases are a match to TRBD2. Germline CDR1 is SEHNR and CDR2 is FQNEAQ (reference sequence). The CDR3 has 15 amino acids. The junction had 2 bases not matched to a gene; V was cut back by 2 bases and J by 1 base. The CDR3 loop is CASSLTSGRTDTQYF. CDR3 DNA sequence: TGTGCCAGCAGCTTAACTAGCGGACGCACAGATACGCAGTATTTT.

This chain links TRBV30 with TRBJ2-7, with 8 bases identical to TRBD1. Per the germline V gene, CDR1 is GTSNPN and CDR2 is SVGIG (reference sequence). The CDR3 contains 12 residues. The CDR3 DNA reads as TGTGCATGGGGACAGGCCTCCTACGAGCAGTACTTC. It codes for CAWGQASYEQYF.

The V and J genes are TRBV5-1 and TRBJ2-7; D is possibly TRBD1 (6 bases). The CDR3 is made up of 13 amino acids. Per germline, CDR1 SGHRS and CDR2 YFSETQ. Trimming removed 2 bases at V and 4 bases at J, with 10 bases between. The CDR3: CASSFGQRYEQYF. The CDR3 nucleotides are TGCGCCAGCAGCTTCGGACAGCGTTACGAGCAGTACTTC.

This chain uses TRBV18 with TRBJ2-1; TRBD1 matches 7 bases. J gave up 6 bases and V 0 bases, and 8 bases lay outside the gene matches. From germline, CDR1 is KGHSH and CDR2 LQKENI. The CDR3 loop spans 16 amino acids. Written as DNA, the CDR3 is TGTGCCAGCTCACCACCGGCAGGGGGTTATCCCAATGAGCAGTTCTTC. Translating gives CASSPPAGGYPNEQFF.

The V and J genes are TRBV5-1 and TRBJ2-5; 8 positions match TRBD1. Unmatched junction bases numbered 7, after V lost 4 bases and J lost 5 bases. Germline V CDR1 and CDR2: SGHRS, YFSETQ. This CDR3 is 14 amino acids long. CDR3 sequence (DNA): TGCGCCAGCAGCGGAGGACAGGGTCTGGAGACCCAGTACTTC. Its translation: CASSGGQGLETQYF.

This clone has just one count. This chain links TRBV6-1 with TRBJ2-1; D perhaps matches TRBD2 (6 bases). Trimming removed 7 bases from V and 6 bases from J, with 19 bases in between. The germline CDR1 and CDR2 sequences are MNHNS and SASEGT. The CDR3 consists of 15 residues. CDR3 nucleotides: TGTGCCAGCATCACCCTAGCGTCCTACTCCAATGAGCAGTTCTTC. Protein sequence: CASITLASYSNEQFF.

The CDR3 sequence: CASGLVPLGQIFSGNTIYF. The DNA for the CDR3 is TGTGCTAGTGGTTTGGTACCCCTGGGACAGATATTCTCTGGAAACACCATATATTTT. The J gene is TRBJ1-3, the V gene TRBV12-5, with 7 bases aligning to TRBD1. V dropped 0 bases and J dropped 0; count of bases not matched to a gene: 11. The CDR3 loop spans 19 amino acids. CDR1 is LGHNT and CDR2 is FRNRAP in the germline V gene. Using reference TRBV12-5 and TRBJ1-3 for the parts outside the CDR3, the full variable domain is DARVTQTPRHKVTEMGQEVTMRCQPILGHNTVFWYRQTMMQGLELLAYFRNRAPLDDSGMPKDRFSAEMPDATLATLKIQPSEPRDSAVYFCASGLVPLGQIFSGNTIYFGEGSWLTVV.

This chain's CDR3 is CASSGTGGKNIQYF. The CDR3 DNA reads TGTGCCAGCAGTGGGACAGGGGGGAAAAACATTCAGTACTTC. The chain links TRBV2 to TRBJ2-4, with TRBD1 matching over 10 bases. From germline, CDR1 is SNHLY and CDR2 FYNNEI. Trimming took 4 bases from V and 4 from J; bases not matched to a gene: 1. The CDR3 sequence is 14 residues long.

This chain connects TRBV18 to TRBJ2-3; tentatively, D is TRBD2 (6 bases). CDR1 is KGHSH, CDR2 LQKENI, per germline. The CDR3 length is 16 residues. Trimming cost V 0 bases and J 6 bases, with 16 bases left between them. CDR3 nucleotide sequence: TGTGCCAGCTCACCACCGGCGGGAATCCTTGTCGATACGCAGTATTTT. Translated: CASSPPAGILVDTQYF.

V and J are TRBV6-1 and TRBJ2-2, with a tentative D call TRBD2 (6 bases). The CDR3 has 14 amino acids. Germline V gene data show CDR1 as MNHNS and CDR2 as SASEGT. The ends were cut back, 8 bases at V and 4 bases at J, with 14 bases in the middle. The CDR3 spells CASVTGVGTGELFF. The CDR3 bases are TGTGCCAGCGTGACGGGGGTTGGCACCGGGGAGCTGTTTTTT.

The V and J genes are TRBV28 and TRBJ2-1; D may be TRBD1 (6 bases). The CDR3 length is 15 residues. Germline CDR1 reads MDHEN; CDR2 reads SYDVKM. Trimming pared 7 bases from V and 2 bases from J, leaving 15 bases between. CDR3 in amino acids: CASNLRGFTYNEQFF. The CDR3 DNA follows: TGTGCCAGCAATCTCAGGGGTTTCACCTACAATGAGCAGTTCTTC.

Worth noting for this clone: The identical CDR3 is also encoded by other nucleotide sequences in the sample. The V call is TRBV7-9, the J call TRBJ2-3; no clear D gene. CDR3 length: 15 amino acids. Germline V lookup: CDR1 SEHNR, CDR2 FQNEAQ (reference sequence). Trimming removed 3 bases at V and 0 bases at J, with 10 bases between. CDR3 amino acids: CASSFSGSSTDTQYF. The CDR3 DNA sequence: TGTGCCAGCAGCTTTTCAGGTTCTAGCACAGATACGCAGTATTTT.

This chain connects TRBV28 to TRBJ1-1; 8 bases match TRBD1. This CDR3 comprises 16 residues. Germline V gene lookup returns CDR1 MDHEN and CDR2 SYDVKM. J was trimmed by 0 bases and V by 5 bases; bases with no gene match: 8. CDR3 bases: TGTGCCAGCAGTCCGGTGACAGGGGCGATGAACACTGAAGCTTTCTTT. Protein: CASSPVTGAMNTEAFF.

The CDR3: CASSLGTSGLQAEQYF. CDR3 sequence (DNA): TGTGCCAGCAGTTTGGGGACTAGCGGGCTACAGGCCGAGCAGTACTTC. The rearrangement links TRBV7-2 to TRBJ2-7; 12 nucleotides agree with TRBD2. This CDR3 comprises 16 residues. Germline lookup yields CDR1 SGHTA and CDR2 FQGNSA. With 6 bases clipped from V and 6 bases from J, the junction kept 12 bases outside the gene matches. Based on the CDR3 plus reference TRBV7-2 and TRBJ2-7, the full variable domain is GAGVSQSPSNKVTEKGKDVELRCDPISGHTALYWYRQSLGQGLEFLIYFQGNSAPDKSGLPSDRFSAERTGGSVSTLTIQRTQQEDSAVYLCASSLGTSGLQAEQYFGPGTRLTVT.

In the case of this clone: The sample has other DNA sequences that encode this CDR3 too. The rearrangement links TRBV10-3 to TRBJ1-3; D is undetermined. The V end was cut by 3 bases, the J end by 1 base, with 4 bases between. Germline V CDR1 and CDR2: ENHRY, SYGVKD. The CDR3 consists of 13 residues. Here the CDR3 reads CAISEGSGNTIYF. The CDR3 bases are TGTGCCATCAGTGAAGGGTCTGGAAACACCATATATTTT.

This clone came up a few times. Other DNA sequences in this sample translate to the same CDR3. This chain joins TRBV5-1 and TRBJ2-1; 7 nucleotides agree with TRBD2. Germline lookup yields CDR1 SGHRS and CDR2 YFSETQ. This CDR3 has 13 residues. Trimming took 4 bases from V and 7 from J; bases not matched to a gene: 5. The DNA for the CDR3 is TGCGCCAGCAGCCCCGGCGGGGGAAATGAGCAGTTCTTC. Its protein product is CASSPGGGNEQFF.

About this clone itself: Other DNA sequences from this sample encode an identical CDR3 as well. The chain recombines TRBV7-9 with TRBJ2-5; unclear D gene. Deletions cut 0 bases from V and 1 base from J, with 6 bases between. The CDR3 has 14 amino acids. Germline CDR1 reads SEHNR; CDR2 reads FQNEAQ (reference sequence). CDR3 sequence reads: CASSLAGIQETQYF. The DNA for the CDR3 is TGTGCCAGCAGCTTAGCAGGGATCCAAGAGACCCAGTACTTC.

The count of this clone is one. The chain uses TRBV7-9 and TRBJ2-5, with 7 bases aligning to TRBD1. Germline assignment: CDR1 SEHNR and CDR2 FQNEAQ (reference sequence). V lost 5 bases and J lost 4; bases outside the gene matches: 13. The CDR3 totals 16 residues. The CDR3 is CASSPGQVGSGETQYF. The CDR3 DNA is TGTGCCAGCAGCCCAGGACAGGTTGGGAGCGGAGAGACCCAGTACTTC.

The rearrangement joins TRBV6-5 to TRBJ1-4; 7 bases fit TRBD1. CDR3 length: 13 residues. Losses at the gene ends were 6 bases for V and 7 bases for J; bases not matched to a gene: 5. Germline-derived CDR1 and CDR2 are MNHEY and SVGAGI. CDR3 DNA: TGTGCCAGCAGGGACGGACAGGCTGAAAAACTGTTTTTT. As protein: CASRDGQAEKLFF.

The V gene is TRBV7-8, the J gene TRBJ1-6; 7 positions match TRBD1. From germline, CDR1 is SGHVS and CDR2 FQNEAQ. CDR3 length: 16 amino acids. V was pared by 1 base and J by 6 bases, with 6 bases of the junction left unmatched. The CDR3 region is CASSLEGQQFNSPLHF. The DNA of the CDR3 is TGTGCCAGCAGCTTAGAGGGACAGCAGTTTAATTCACCCCTCCACTTT.

The chain has TRBV7-2 and TRBJ2-5, with D possibly matching TRBD2 (5 bases). The germline V gene has CDR1 SGHTA and CDR2 FQGNSA. Between the trimmed V and J ends, which lost 5 bases and 7 bases, there was a span of 17 bases. The CDR3 has 14 residues. As DNA, the CDR3 is TGTGCCAGCAGCCGAAAAGAGGGCGCGGGGACCCAGTACTTC. This gives the protein CASSRKEGAGTQYF.

The V and J genes are TRBV14 and TRBJ2-1, with D unresolved. The CDR3 spans 12 residues. V gave up 8 bases and J gave up 8 bases, with 13 bases separating them. Germline V gene data show CDR1 as SGHDN and CDR2 as FVKESK. DNA of the CDR3: TGTGCCAGCGGCCCACAGTGGGATGAGCAGTTCTTC. Protein sequence: CASGPQWDEQFF.

The chain couples TRBV28 to TRBJ1-4, with unresolved D. Germline V lookup: CDR1 MDHEN, CDR2 SYDVKM. Deletions cut 6 bases from V and 8 bases from J, with 19 bases between. The CDR3 runs to 15 residues. CDR3 sequence: CASSSTHSVGEKLFF. The DNA of the CDR3 is TGTGCCAGCAGCTCTACCCACTCTGTAGGGGAAAAACTGTTTTTT.

The CDR3 DNA reads as TGTGCCAGCAGTGTAAACAGGGATTCACCCCTCCACTTT. Its translation is CASSVNRDSPLHF. The chain joins TRBV6-5 to TRBJ1-6; TRBD1 is a possible D gene (6 bases). The germline V gene encodes CDR1 MNHEY and CDR2 SVGAGI. The ends were cut back, 5 bases at V and 8 bases at J, with 10 bases in the middle. This CDR3 is 13 amino acids long.

The V and J genes are TRBV27 and TRBJ1-1; TRBD1 is a possible D gene (5 bases). Trimming took off 9 bases at V and 1 base at J, with 24 bases between the two ends. Germline loops: CDR1 MNHEY, CDR2 SMNVEV (reference sequence). The CDR3 runs to 17 residues. CDR3 protein: CASRGGVQLGGNTEAFF. In DNA form, the CDR3 reads TGTGCCAGTCGAGGAGGGGTGCAGCTCGGGGGGAACACTGAAGCTTTCTTT.